Presented here are 31 T cell receptor beta chains from one specimen sequenced in a study of PD-1 blockade in classical Hodgkin lymphoma. The assay was immunoSEQ multiplex PCR, and TCRdb's table has in-frame clones only and misses some. The sample has approximately 160,000 clones, nearly 80% seen once. Every patient had relapsed following autologous stem cell transplantation, and cohorts differed in brentuximab vedotin exposure. Material: peripheral blood mononuclear cells (PBMCs), obtained before the second cycle of nivolumab. Receptors were obtained from a human donor with classical Hodgkin lymphoma.

V gene TRBV5-1 combines with J gene TRBJ2-5, with 12 bases lining up with TRBD2. Germline V CDR1 and CDR2: SGHRS, YFSETQ. V shed 0 bases, J shed 5 bases, and the junction held 2 bases outside the gene matches. The CDR3 covers 15 residues. The CDR3 DNA is TGCGCCAGCAGCTTGGCACTAGCGGGAGGCGAGACCCAGTACTTC. It yields the protein CASSLALAGGETQYF. The whole variable domain, filled in from reference TRBV5-1 and TRBJ2-5, reads KAGVTQTPRYLIKTRGQQVTLSCSPISGHRSVSWYQQTPGQGLQFLFEYFSETQRNKGNFPGRFSGRQFSNSRSEMNVSTLELGDSALYLCASSLALAGGETQYFGPGTRLLVL.

This clone was seen just once. The V call is TRBV9, the J call TRBJ2-7, with D perhaps assigned TRBD1 or TRBD2 (5 bases each). The CDR3 has 14 amino acids. V was shortened by 4 bases and J by 5 bases, with 16 bases between the two germline ends. The germline V gene encodes CDR1 SGDLS and CDR2 YYNGEE. The CDR3 spells CASSPSTGDHEQYF. DNA for the CDR3: TGTGCCAGCAGCCCCTCCACCGGGGACCACGAGCAGTACTTC.

The rearrangement joins TRBV7-3 to TRBJ2-1, with 7 bases lining up with TRBD2. After removal of 5 bases from V and 3 bases from J, the junction contained 7 bases not matched to a gene. The CDR3 length is 15 residues. CDR1 is SGHTA and CDR2 is FQGTGA in the germline V gene. The CDR3 DNA sequence: TGTGCCAGCAGCCGCGGGAGTAAATTCTACAATGAGCAGTTCTTC. Translating it yields CASSRGSKFYNEQFF.

The table lists this clone with a count of one. The CDR3 here is CASSPITGSVNTEAFF. For the CDR3, the DNA is TGTGCCAGCAGTCCGATAACAGGGTCCGTGAACACTGAAGCTTTCTTT. The chain joins TRBV27 to TRBJ1-1, with TRBD1 as a possible D gene (6 bases). The CDR3 contains 16 residues. The V and J ends lost 5 bases and 0 bases respectively, with 16 bases between them. Germline V gives CDR1 MNHEY, CDR2 SMNVEV (reference sequence).

As to this clone: This CDR3 is also generated by other DNA sequences in the sample. This chain connects TRBV7-9 to TRBJ2-5, with TRBD1 identical over 10 bases. The CDR3 is 14 residues long. CDR1 and CDR2 from the germline V gene are SEHNR and FQNEAQ (reference sequence). J lost 3 bases, V lost 5 bases, and 3 bases had no gene match. Here the CDR3 DNA reads TGTGCCAGCAGCCCGGGACAGGGGAAAGAGACCCAGTACTTC. Residues: CASSPGQGKETQYF.

V and J are TRBV5-3 and TRBJ1-4; 7 nucleotides line up with TRBD1. TRBV5-3 is an open reading frame, and its role is uncertain. V shed 1 base and J 4 bases; nucleotides not matched to a gene: 7. This CDR3 region has 16 residues. CDR3 loop: CARSLSSGQFNEKLFF. CDR3 nucleotides: TGTGCCAGAAGCTTGTCCTCGGGACAGTTTAATGAAAAACTGTTTTTT.

The rearrangement joins TRBV7-8 to TRBJ2-5; possible D gene TRBD1, 6 bases. The CDR3 extends over 13 amino acids. The germline V gene has CDR1 SGHVS and CDR2 FQNEAQ. V lost 4 bases and J 5 bases, leaving 11 bases between the germline ends. This CDR3 reads CASSWGTRETQYF. In DNA, the CDR3 is TGTGCCAGCAGCTGGGGGACAAGGGAGACCCAGTACTTC.

The chain uses TRBV12-5 and TRBJ2-2; unclear D gene. The CDR3 runs 15 residues. V gave up 7 bases and J gave up 1 base, with 13 bases separating them. Germline CDR1 reads LGHNT; CDR2 reads FRNRAP. CDR3 protein: CASALNVQNTGELFF. In nucleotides, the CDR3 is TGTGCTAGTGCCCTCAACGTTCAGAACACCGGGGAGCTGTTTTTT.

J is TRBJ1-5 and V is TRBV7-9; 7 bases fit TRBD1. Looked up from germline, CDR1 is SEHNR and CDR2 is FQNEAQ (reference sequence). V lost 3 bases and J lost 1; bases outside the gene matches: 3. The CDR3 runs to 15 residues. CDR3 region: CASSLGQRSNQPQHF. Written as DNA, the CDR3 is TGTGCCAGCAGCTTGGGACAGCGAAGCAATCAGCCCCAGCATTTT. Drawing the rest from reference TRBV7-9 and TRBJ1-5, the complete variable domain is DTGVSQNPRHKITKRGQNVTFRCDPISEHNRLYWYRQTLGQGPEFLTYFQNEAQLEKSRLLSDRFSAERPKGSFSTLEIQRTEQGDSAMYLCASSLGQRSNQPQHFGDGTRLSIL.

This clone appeared many times. The J gene is TRBJ1-1, the V gene TRBV5-4; TRBD1 agrees at 8 bases. This CDR3 is built from 15 residues. J gave up 4 bases and V 4 bases, and 9 bases lay outside the gene matches. Germline V gene data show CDR1 as SGHNT and CDR2 as YYREEE (reference sequence). CDR3 nucleotide sequence: TGTGCCAGCAGCCGCGGACAGGGTTTAGGCACTGAAGCTTTCTTT. This translates into CASSRGQGLGTEAFF.

The rearrangement uses TRBV30 and TRBJ2-1; no reliable D call. The CDR3 is 13 amino acids. CDR1 GTSNPN and CDR2 SVGIG come from the germline V gene (reference sequence). Trimming took off 3 bases at V and 7 bases at J, with 13 bases between the two ends. The CDR3 DNA follows: TGTGCCTGGAGCATGGGCAGGTTAAATGAGCAGTTCTTC. Amino acid sequence: CAWSMGRLNEQFF.

The chain joins TRBV13 to TRBJ2-3, with 10 bases fitting TRBD2. The CDR3 length is 15 residues. Germline V gene lookup returns CDR1 PRHDT and CDR2 FYEKMQ (reference sequence). V lost 5 bases to trimming and J lost 6 bases; unmatched junction nucleotides: 8. The CDR3 sequence: CASSGSGGAADTQYF. CDR3 sequence (DNA): TGTGCCAGCAGCGGGAGCGGGGGGGCAGCCGATACGCAGTATTTT.

The chain has TRBV19 and TRBJ2-5; D could derive from TRBD1 or TRBD2 (5 bases each). Trimming pared 0 bases from V and 5 bases from J, leaving 13 bases between. Per germline, CDR1 LNHDA and CDR2 SQIVND (reference sequence). The CDR3 has 15 amino acids. The CDR3 loop is CASSIDRGVYETQYF. As DNA, the CDR3 is TGTGCCAGTAGTATAGATCGAGGGGTGTATGAGACCCAGTACTTC.

The chain links TRBV11-1 to TRBJ2-2, with TRBD1 matching over 8 bases. From germline, CDR1 is SGHAT and CDR2 FQDESV (reference sequence). The ends lost 1 base at V and 6 bases at J; junction bases unmatched: 7. The CDR3 extends over 16 amino acids. The CDR3, as DNA: TGTGCCAGCAGCTTAGAGATCGGACAGGGCCCCGGGGAGCTGTTTTTT. Translating it yields CASSLEIGQGPGELFF.

The gene calls are TRBV2 and TRBJ2-5; D perhaps matches TRBD1 (5 bases). CDR1 SNHLY and CDR2 FYNNEI come from the germline V gene. The V gene lost 2 bases and the J gene lost 1 base, with 8 bases spanning the gap. The CDR3 consists of 14 residues. In DNA form, the CDR3 reads TGTGCCAGCAGTGAACAGGGTCTCCAAGAGACCCAGTACTTC. This sequence encodes CASSEQGLQETQYF.

The chain employs TRBV19 and TRBJ2-1, with a weak D call TRBD2 (5 bases). The germline gives CDR1 LNHDA, CDR2 SQIVND (reference sequence). CDR3 length: 14 residues. Trimming took off 7 bases at V and 3 bases at J, with 13 bases between the two ends. CDR3 DNA sequence: TGTGCCAGTAATGAAGGACTGCGCTACAATGAGCAGTTCTTC. The encoded protein is CASNEGLRYNEQFF.

The rearrangement links TRBV25-1 to TRBJ2-7; tentative D call: TRBD2 (5 bases). Germline-derived CDR1 and CDR2 are MGHDK and SYGVNS. V lost 8 bases, J lost 6 bases, and 17 bases lay in between. The CDR3 contains 13 residues. The CDR3 DNA reads as TGTGCCAGCGGCAGACCGGGAAAGGCCGAGCAGTACTTC. Translated, it gives CASGRPGKAEQYF.

In its sample, this clone was seen a few times. The chain combines TRBV7-8 with TRBJ2-5; 7 positions agree with TRBD2. Losses at the gene ends were 0 bases for V and 4 bases for J; bases not matched to a gene: 5. This CDR3 has 15 residues. Germline V gene lookup returns CDR1 SGHVS and CDR2 FQNEAQ. The CDR3 loop is CASSLARERGETQYF. In nucleotides, the CDR3 is TGTGCCAGCAGCTTAGCGCGGGAGCGGGGAGAGACCCAGTACTTC.

The V and J genes are TRBV11-3 and TRBJ2-2; D uncertain. CDR1 SGHNT and CDR2 YENEEA come from the germline V gene. CDR3 length: 12 amino acids. The V end was cut by 5 bases, the J end by 6 bases, with 7 bases between. For the CDR3, the DNA is TGTGCCAGCAGCCGCGCCGCCGGGGAGCTGTTTTTT. As protein: CASSRAAGELFF.

The J gene is TRBJ1-2, the V gene TRBV29-1, with a weak D call TRBD1 (6 bases). The CDR3 sequence is 14 residues long. Looked up from germline, CDR1 is SQVTM and CDR2 is ANQGSEA. V was pared by 8 bases and J by 4 bases, with 20 bases between. The CDR3 DNA is TGCAGCTGCGCCGGGACACCGAGGGCCTATGGCTACACCTTC. This sequence encodes CSCAGTPRAYGYTF.

The rearrangement uses TRBV27 and TRBJ1-2; tentatively, D is TRBD1 (5 bases). The CDR3 is 14 residues long. V lost 2 bases and J 0 bases, leaving 7 bases between the germline ends. Germline V lookup: CDR1 MNHEY, CDR2 SMNVEV (reference sequence). The CDR3 DNA sequence: TGTGCCAGCAGTTTAAGGGACCCTAACTATGGCTACACCTTC. Protein: CASSLRDPNYGYTF.

The CDR3, as DNA: TGTGCCAGCAAGTCGACAGTTGGGGAGACCCAGTACTTC. This codes for CASKSTVGETQYF. This chain connects TRBV6-1 to TRBJ2-5, with D perhaps TRBD1 (5 bases). CDR1 is MNHNS and CDR2 is SASEGT in the germline V gene. CDR3 length: 13 residues. Trimming cost V 7 bases and J 5 bases, with 14 bases left between them.

V usage is TRBV5-8 and J usage is TRBJ2-2; a weak D match, TRBD2 (6 bases). The CDR3 consists of 17 residues. Trimming took 0 bases from V and 2 from J, leaving 14 bases between them. CDR1 is SGHTS, CDR2 YDEGEE, per germline. CDR3 sequence: CASSLVYGGLNTGELFF. As DNA, the CDR3 is TGTGCCAGCAGCTTGGTTTACGGGGGTCTTAACACCGGGGAGCTGTTTTTT.

The CDR3 loop reads CASSLAGGSSYEQYF. The CDR3 bases are TGTGCCAGCAGCTTGGCGGGGGGAAGCTCCTACGAGCAGTACTTC. The gene calls are TRBV5-6 and TRBJ2-7, with 7 nucleotides matching TRBD2. After removal of 0 bases from V and 0 bases from J, the junction contained 3 bases not matched to a gene. Germline CDR1 SGHDT, CDR2 YYEEEE. The CDR3 consists of 15 residues.

The chain links TRBV7-3 to TRBJ2-3; D tentatively reads TRBD1 or TRBD2 (5 bases each). This CDR3 comprises 13 residues. With 3 bases removed from V and 5 bases from J, the gap between germline ends came to 9 bases. Germline V lookup: CDR1 SGHTA, CDR2 FQGTGA. The CDR3 nucleotides read TGTGCCAGCAGCTTTGCTGGGGGAGATACGCAGTATTTT. Translating gives CASSFAGGDTQYF.

At least ten counts were recorded for this clone. V is TRBV7-9 and J is TRBJ1-3; the match to TRBD1 covers 8 bases. Germline V gives CDR1 SEHNR, CDR2 FQNEAQ (reference sequence). V was clipped by 0 bases and J by 2 bases; unmatched bases: 6. The CDR3 is made up of 17 amino acids. CDR3 loop: CASSLALSRGPGNTIYF. CDR3 nucleotides: TGTGCCAGCAGCTTAGCACTATCCAGGGGGCCTGGAAACACCATATATTTT. The full variable domain, rest sourced from reference TRBV7-9 and TRBJ1-3, is DTGVSQNPRHKITKRGQNVTFRCDPISEHNRLYWYRQTLGQGPEFLTYFQNEAQLEKSRLLSDRFSAERPKGSFSTLEIQRTEQGDSAMYLCASSLALSRGPGNTIYFGEGSWLTVV.

The rearrangement links TRBV5-1 to TRBJ2-5; TRBD1 matches at 9 bases. The J call is doubtful: the DNA matches TRBJ2-7 better. Germline V gene sequence: CDR1 SGHRS, CDR2 YFSETQ. This CDR3 spans 14 amino acids. The CDR3 nucleotides read TGCGCCAGCAGCTTCGGGACAGGGAGGGGCGAGCAGTACTTC. It yields the protein CASSFGTGRGEQYF.

The rearrangement joins TRBV6-4 to TRBJ2-7; D remains unclear. This CDR3 region has 11 residues. V gave up 6 bases and J gave up 6 bases, with 9 bases separating them. CDR1 MRHNA and CDR2 SNTAGT come from the germline V gene. The CDR3 reads CASRLCSEQYF. The CDR3 region has the DNA TGTGCCAGCAGACTCTGTTCCGAGCAGTACTTC.

A few counts support this clone. The rearrangement joins TRBV28 to TRBJ1-2; tentatively, D is TRBD1 (6 bases). CDR3 length: 17 amino acids. Germline V gives CDR1 MDHEN, CDR2 SYDVKM. V lost 6 bases and J lost 7, with 27 bases in between. Here the CDR3 reads CASSSPGWLGAPGGYTF. The CDR3 nucleotides read TGTGCCAGCAGCTCCCCTGGGTGGCTGGGGGCGCCAGGTGGCTACACCTTC.

CDR3 coding DNA: TGTGCCAGTTCGGACAGCTTCTCTGGAAACACCATATATTTT. Its protein is CASSDSFSGNTIYF. The rearrangement uses TRBV19 and TRBJ1-3, with D possibly TRBD1 on 6 matching bases. Trimming shortened V by 8 bases and J by 0 bases, and 11 bases separated the two germline ends. Looked up from germline, CDR1 is LNHDA and CDR2 is SQIVND (reference sequence). The CDR3 contains 14 residues.

A word on this clone: One end of the junction is discordant with germline, which a read error may explain. J is TRBJ2-7 and V is TRBV6-1, with TRBD2 matching 10 bases. The CDR3 spans 13 residues. CDR1 is MNHNS and CDR2 is SASEGT in the germline V gene. In DNA, the CDR3 is TGTGCCGGCAGATCTAGCGGGAGTTACGAGCAGTACTTC. It encodes CAGRSSGSYEQYF.